This TCR beta chain stems from a study of T cell responses to AZD1222 COVID-19 vaccine. Notes on the study in general: Breadth and depth of Spike-specific TCRs rose after two AZD1222 doses. Just six AZD1222 recipients were seropositive at baseline. In the spike-specific TCR repertoire, nearly half reportedly target unmutated variant regions. Donors were mostly white British, more females; clonal diversity possibly underestimated.

As for this clone: Its antigen remains unidentified.

Repertoires were generated with immunoSEQ multiplex PCR, while TCRdb's copy carries only in-frame clones and drops some. The sample lists approximately 200,000 clones, just over 90% occurring once. The V gene's germline CDR1 is LNHDA and CDR2 SQIVND (reference sequence). The CDR3 runs 14 residues. Between the trimmed V and J ends, which lost 2 bases and 6 bases, there was a span of 13 bases. Sequenced here: peripheral blood, sampled 28 days after the second AZD1222 dose. V usage is TRBV19 and J usage is TRBJ1-1; perhaps TRBD1 as D (6 bases). The sequence was collected from an adult who received the AZD1222 COVID-19 vaccine. Written as DNA, the CDR3 is TGTGCCAGTAGTATACCACGGGGGGCCGCTGAAGCTTTCTTT. It specifies CASSIPRGAAEAFF.